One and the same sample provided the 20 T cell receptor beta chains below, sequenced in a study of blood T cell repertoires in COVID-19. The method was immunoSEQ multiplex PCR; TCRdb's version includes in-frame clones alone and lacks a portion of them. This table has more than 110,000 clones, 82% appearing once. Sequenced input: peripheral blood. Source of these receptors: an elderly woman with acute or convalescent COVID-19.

CDR3 sequence reads: CASTTGQGGGSWEKLFF. The CDR3 region has the DNA TGCGCCAGCACCACCGGACAGGGTGGAGGGAGTTGGGAAAAACTGTTTTTT. The V call is TRBV5-1, the J call TRBJ1-4; 8 nucleotides match TRBD1. The ends lost 6 bases at V and 8 bases at J; junction bases unmatched: 18. The CDR3 runs to 17 residues. The germline gives CDR1 SGHRS, CDR2 YFSETQ.

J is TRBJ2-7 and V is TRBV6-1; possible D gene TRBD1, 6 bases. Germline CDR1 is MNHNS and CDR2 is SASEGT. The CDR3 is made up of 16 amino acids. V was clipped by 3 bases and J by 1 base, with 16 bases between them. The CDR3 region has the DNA TGTGCCAGCAGTGATACACAGGGTATTGTTTCCTACGAGCAGTACTTC. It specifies CASSDTQGIVSYEQYF.

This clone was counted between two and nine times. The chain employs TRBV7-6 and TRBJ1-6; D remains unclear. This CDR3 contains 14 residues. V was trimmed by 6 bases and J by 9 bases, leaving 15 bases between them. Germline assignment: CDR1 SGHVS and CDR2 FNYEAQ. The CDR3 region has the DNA TGTGCCAGCAGTCAGCCTGGAGAGGGTTCACCCCTCCACTTT. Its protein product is CASSQPGEGSPLHF.

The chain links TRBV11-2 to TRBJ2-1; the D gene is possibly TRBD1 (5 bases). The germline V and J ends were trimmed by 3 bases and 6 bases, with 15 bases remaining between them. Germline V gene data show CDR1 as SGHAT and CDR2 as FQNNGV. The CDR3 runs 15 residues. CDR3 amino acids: CASSFLLGPGNEQFF. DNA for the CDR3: TGTGCCAGCAGCTTCCTTTTGGGGCCAGGCAATGAGCAGTTCTTC.

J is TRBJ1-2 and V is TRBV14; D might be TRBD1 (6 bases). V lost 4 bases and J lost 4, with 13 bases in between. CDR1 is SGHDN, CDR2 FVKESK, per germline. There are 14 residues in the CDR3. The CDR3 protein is CASSRTGSGYGYTF. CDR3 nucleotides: TGTGCCAGCAGCCGAACAGGGTCCGGCTATGGCTACACCTTC.

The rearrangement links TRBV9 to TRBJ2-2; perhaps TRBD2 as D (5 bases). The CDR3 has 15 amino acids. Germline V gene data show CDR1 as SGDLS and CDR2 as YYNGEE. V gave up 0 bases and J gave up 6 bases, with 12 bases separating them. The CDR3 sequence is CASSVGGSFAGELFF. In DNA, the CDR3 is TGTGCCAGCAGCGTAGGAGGGTCTTTCGCCGGGGAGCTGTTTTTT.

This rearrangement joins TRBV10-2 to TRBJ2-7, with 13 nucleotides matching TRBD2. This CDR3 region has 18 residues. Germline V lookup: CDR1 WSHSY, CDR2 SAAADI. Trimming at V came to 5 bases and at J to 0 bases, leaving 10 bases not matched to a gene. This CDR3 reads CASSPGLAGLKSSYEQYF. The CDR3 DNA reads TGCGCCAGCAGTCCGGGACTAGCGGGGCTCAAGAGCTCCTACGAGCAGTACTTC.

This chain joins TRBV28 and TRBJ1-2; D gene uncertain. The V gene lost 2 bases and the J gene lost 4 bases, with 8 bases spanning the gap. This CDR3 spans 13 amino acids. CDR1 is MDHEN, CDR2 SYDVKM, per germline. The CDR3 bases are TGTGCCAGCAGTTTACCATTGAGCTATGGCTACACCTTC. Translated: CASSLPLSYGYTF.

Here the CDR3 reads CASSYGGIPYEQYF. The CDR3, as DNA: TGTGCCAGTAGTTACGGCGGAATACCCTACGAGCAGTACTTC. This chain links TRBV19 with TRBJ2-7; D gene ambiguous. The CDR3 is 14 amino acids. The V and J ends lost 5 bases and 2 bases respectively, with 13 bases between them. Germline V CDR1 and CDR2: LNHDA, SQIVND (reference sequence).

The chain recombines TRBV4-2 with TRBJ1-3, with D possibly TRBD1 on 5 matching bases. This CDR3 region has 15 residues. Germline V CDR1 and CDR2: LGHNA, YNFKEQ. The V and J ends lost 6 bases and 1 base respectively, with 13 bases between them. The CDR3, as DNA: TGTGCCAGCAGTCGTGACAGTGGTTCTGGAAACACCATATATTTT. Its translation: CASSRDSGSGNTIYF.

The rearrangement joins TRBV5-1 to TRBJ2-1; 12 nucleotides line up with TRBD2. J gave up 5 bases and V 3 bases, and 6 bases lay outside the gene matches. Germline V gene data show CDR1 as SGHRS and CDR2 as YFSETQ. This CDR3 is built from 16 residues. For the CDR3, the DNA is TGCGCCAGCAGCTCTAGCGGGAGGGTGGGTGACAATGAGCAGTTCTTC. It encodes CASSSSGRVGDNEQFF.

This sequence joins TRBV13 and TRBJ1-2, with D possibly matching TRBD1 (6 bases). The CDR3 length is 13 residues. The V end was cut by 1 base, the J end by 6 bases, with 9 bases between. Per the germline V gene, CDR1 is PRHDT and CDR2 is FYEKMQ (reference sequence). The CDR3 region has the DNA TGTGCCAGCAGCTTAGACAGGGTCCATGGCTACACCTTC. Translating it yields CASSLDRVHGYTF.

CDR3 DNA sequence: TGTGCCAGCAGCGCGCCGGGACTAGCTCTTTACAATGAGCAGTTCTTC. Translating gives CASSAPGLALYNEQFF. This chain uses TRBV7-9 with TRBJ2-1; 9 bases line up with TRBD2. CDR3 length: 16 residues. Germline CDR1 reads SEHNR; CDR2 reads FQNEAQ (reference sequence). V lost 5 bases and J lost 4; bases outside the gene matches: 9.

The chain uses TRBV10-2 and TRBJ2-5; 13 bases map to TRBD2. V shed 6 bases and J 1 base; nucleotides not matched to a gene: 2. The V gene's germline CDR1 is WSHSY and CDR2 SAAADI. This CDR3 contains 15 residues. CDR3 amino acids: CASRRTSGGQETQYF. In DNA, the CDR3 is TGCGCCAGCAGGAGGACTAGCGGGGGCCAAGAGACCCAGTACTTC.

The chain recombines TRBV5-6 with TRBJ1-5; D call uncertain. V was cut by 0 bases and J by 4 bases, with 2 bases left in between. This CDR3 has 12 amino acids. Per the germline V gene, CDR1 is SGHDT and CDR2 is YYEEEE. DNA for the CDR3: TGTGCCAGCAGCTTGGTAAATCAGCCCCAGCATTTT. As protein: CASSLVNQPQHF.

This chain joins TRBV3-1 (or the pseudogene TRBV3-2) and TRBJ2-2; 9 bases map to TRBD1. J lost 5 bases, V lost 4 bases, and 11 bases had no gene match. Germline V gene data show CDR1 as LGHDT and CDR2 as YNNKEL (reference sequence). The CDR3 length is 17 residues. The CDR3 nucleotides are TGTGCCAGCAGCCCCCCGCGGGACAGGGTAATTACCGGGGAGCTGTTTTTT. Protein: CASSPPRDRVITGELFF.

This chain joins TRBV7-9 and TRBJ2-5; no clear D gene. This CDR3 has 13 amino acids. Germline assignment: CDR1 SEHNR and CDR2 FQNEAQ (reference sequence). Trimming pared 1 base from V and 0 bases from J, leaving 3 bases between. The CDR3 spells CASSLVNQETQYF. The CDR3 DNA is TGTGCCAGCAGCTTAGTCAACCAAGAGACCCAGTACTTC.

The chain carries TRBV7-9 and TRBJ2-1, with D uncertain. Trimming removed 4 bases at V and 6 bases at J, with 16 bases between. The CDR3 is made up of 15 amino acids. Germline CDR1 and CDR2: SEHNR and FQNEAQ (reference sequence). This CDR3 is CASSSFRVRFNEQFF. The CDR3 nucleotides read TGTGCCAGCAGCTCCTTCCGGGTCCGCTTCAATGAGCAGTTCTTC.

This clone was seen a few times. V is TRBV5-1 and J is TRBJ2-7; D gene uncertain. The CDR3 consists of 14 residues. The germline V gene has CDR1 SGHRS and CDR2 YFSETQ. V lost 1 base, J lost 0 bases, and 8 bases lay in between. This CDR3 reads CASSLILDSYEQYF. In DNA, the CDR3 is TGCGCCAGCAGCTTGATCCTAGACTCCTACGAGCAGTACTTC.

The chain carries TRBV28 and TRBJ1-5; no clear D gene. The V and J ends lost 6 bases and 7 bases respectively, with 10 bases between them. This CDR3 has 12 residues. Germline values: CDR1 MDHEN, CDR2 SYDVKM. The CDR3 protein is CASSPRRQPQHF. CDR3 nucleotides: TGTGCCAGCAGCCCGCGGCGGCAGCCCCAGCATTTT.